The 8 T cell receptor beta chains given below trace back to one sample, sequenced in a study of cytomegalovirus exposure and HLA in healthy donors. Primers for the PCR totalled 60 Vbeta and 13 Jbeta. Assay used: immunoSEQ multiplex PCR; TCRdb lists only in-frame clones, some missing. Of over 150,000 clones detected, 84% appear once; the ten largest clones hold 4.8%. The sample taken for sequencing was PBMCs. All receptors come from a young man in good health and CMV-seronegative.

CDR3 nucleotide sequence: TGTGCCAGCAGCTATCTAGACGTGGGCTACGAGCAGTACTTC. This translates into CASSYLDVGYEQYF. The chain joins TRBV7-2 to TRBJ2-7; no clear D gene. The CDR3 length is 14 residues. Trimming removed 4 bases from V and 3 bases from J, with 13 bases in between. From germline, CDR1 is SGHTA and CDR2 FQGNSA.

The rearrangement uses TRBV28 and TRBJ2-3; D not resolved. The CDR3 has 13 amino acids. Germline V lookup: CDR1 MDHEN, CDR2 SYDVKM. Trimming removed 3 bases at V and 0 bases at J, with 4 bases between. CDR3 amino acids: CASSFESTDTQYF. The CDR3 nucleotides read TGTGCCAGCAGTTTTGAGAGCACAGATACGCAGTATTTT.

The chain uses TRBV20-1 and TRBJ1-1; D not certain. Per the germline V gene, CDR1 is DFQATT and CDR2 is SNEGSKA (reference sequence). V lost 3 bases, J lost 6 bases, and 8 bases lay in between. This CDR3 has 11 amino acids. The CDR3 sequence is CSASSPAEAFF. The CDR3, as DNA: TGCAGTGCTAGCTCCCCCGCTGAAGCTTTCTTT.

The chain carries TRBV7-9 and TRBJ1-2, with D possibly TRBD1 on 6 matching bases. Per the germline V gene, CDR1 is SEHNR and CDR2 is FQNEAQ (reference sequence). The CDR3 runs 16 residues. V lost 4 bases and J lost 3, with 18 bases in between. Here the CDR3 reads CASSSPSGGGDYGYTF. CDR3 DNA: TGTGCCAGCAGCTCGCCGTCCGGGGGGGGCGACTATGGCTACACCTTC. The full variable domain, in which reference TRBV7-9 and TRBJ1-2 provide the parts outside the CDR3, is DTGVSQNPRHKITKRGQNVTFRCDPISEHNRLYWYRQTLGQGPEFLTYFQNEAQLEKSRLLSDRFSAERPKGSFSTLEIQRTEQGDSAMYLCASSSPSGGGDYGYTFGSGTRLTVV.

This chain joins TRBV19 and TRBJ1-5, with a tentative D call TRBD1 (5 bases). Between the trimmed V and J ends, which lost 9 bases and 5 bases, there was a span of 20 bases. Germline loops: CDR1 LNHDA, CDR2 SQIVND (reference sequence). This CDR3 has 15 amino acids. The CDR3 spells CASKTGGRGHQPQHF. The CDR3, as DNA: TGTGCCAGCAAAACGGGGGGGAGAGGGCATCAGCCCCAGCATTTT.

A few counts support this clone. The chain uses TRBV6-1 and TRBJ1-2; D call uncertain. V was cut by 7 bases and J by 4 bases, with 10 bases left in between. This CDR3 comprises 12 residues. The germline V gene encodes CDR1 MNHNS and CDR2 SASEGT. CDR3 DNA: TGTGCCAGCATTGGGGAGATCTATGGCTACACCTTC. Encoded protein: CASIGEIYGYTF.

The chain uses TRBV9 and TRBJ2-2; D is ambiguous. Germline CDR1 is SGDLS and CDR2 is YYNGEE. With 3 bases removed from V and 6 bases from J, the gap between germline ends came to 6 bases. The CDR3 has 12 amino acids. The CDR3 spells CASSAYSGELFF. CDR3 nucleotides: TGTGCCAGCAGCGCGTATTCCGGGGAGCTGTTTTTT.

The CDR3 loop reads CASSLGLKGAPGNTIYF. CDR3 DNA: TGTGCCAGCAGCTTAGGCCTGAAAGGGGCGCCCGGAAACACCATATATTTT. This chain connects TRBV13 to TRBJ1-3, with TRBD1 as a possible D gene (5 bases). Trimming shortened V by 0 bases and J by 4 bases, and 16 bases separated the two germline ends. Germline V lookup: CDR1 PRHDT, CDR2 FYEKMQ (reference sequence). The CDR3 has 17 amino acids.